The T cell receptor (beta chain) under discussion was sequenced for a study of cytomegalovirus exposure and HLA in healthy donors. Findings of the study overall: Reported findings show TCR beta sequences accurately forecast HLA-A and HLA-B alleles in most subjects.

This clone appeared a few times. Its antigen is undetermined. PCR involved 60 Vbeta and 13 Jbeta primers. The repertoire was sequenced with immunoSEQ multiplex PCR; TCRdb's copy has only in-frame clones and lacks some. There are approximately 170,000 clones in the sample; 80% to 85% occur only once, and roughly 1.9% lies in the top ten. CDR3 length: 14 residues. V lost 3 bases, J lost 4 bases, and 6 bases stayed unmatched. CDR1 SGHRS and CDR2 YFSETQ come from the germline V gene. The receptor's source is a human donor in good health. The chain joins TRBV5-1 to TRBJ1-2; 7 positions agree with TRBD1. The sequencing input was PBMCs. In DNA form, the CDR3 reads TGCGCCAGCAGCTCCGGGACAGTGCCCTATGGCTACACCTTC. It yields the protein CASSSGTVPYGYTF.